This entry lists 12 T cell receptor beta chains sequenced from one sample in a study of CD8 T cells in ankylosing spondylitis. TCRdb itself ran the 5' RACE reads through MiXCR, one entry per CDR3 protein. The repertoire consists of approximately 25,000 distinct CDR3 sequences, with about a sixth occurring once and the leading ten covering 25% to 30%. Sequencing was done on a sample of blood. These receptors were obtained from a male donor with ankylosing spondylitis or in good health (not recorded which).

This clonotype showed up just a few times. The chain joins TRBV6-5 to TRBJ2-5; no definite D call. Germline CDR1 reads MNHEY; CDR2 reads SVGAGI. Trimming took off 4 bases at V and 4 bases at J, with 4 bases between the two ends. CDR3 size: 11 residues. The CDR3 DNA reads as TGTGCCAGCAGTTTTAGAGAGACCCAGTACTTC. It yields the protein CASSFRETQYF.

This clonotype was found many times. This chain uses TRBV7-2 with TRBJ2-4, with D unresolved. CDR3 length: 14 amino acids. The germline V gene encodes CDR1 SGHTA and CDR2 FQGNSA. V lost 1 base to trimming and J lost 6 bases, with 10 bases between them. CDR3 in DNA: TGTGCCAGCAGCTTAGTAGCCTCGGGAAACATTCAGTACTTC. It specifies CASSLVASGNIQYF.

This clonotype was recorded at least ten times. This chain uses TRBV29-1 with TRBJ2-5, with D perhaps TRBD2 (6 bases). CDR3 length: 14 amino acids. CDR1 is SQVTM, CDR2 ANQGSEA, per germline. V was cut by 6 bases and J by 1 base, with 15 bases left in between. DNA for the CDR3: TGCAGCGTAGCCCAGGCGGGGACCCAAGAGACCCAGTACTTC. This sequence encodes CSVAQAGTQETQYF.

This clonotype was observed at least ten times. The rearrangement joins TRBV20-1 to TRBJ2-2; possibly TRBD1 for D (5 bases). The CDR3 contains 13 residues. From germline, CDR1 is DFQATT and CDR2 SNEGSKA (reference sequence). V was cut by 6 bases and J by 4 bases, with 12 bases left in between. The CDR3 DNA sequence: TGCAGTGCCCGGGCCCAGGGCACCGGGGAGCTGTTTTTT. Amino acids: CSARAQGTGELFF.

This clonotype was counted many times. The chain recombines TRBV28 with TRBJ1-2, with D perhaps matching TRBD1 (5 bases). Germline V gene data show CDR1 as MDHEN and CDR2 as SYDVKM. The V end was cut by 5 bases, the J end by 4 bases, with 17 bases between. The CDR3 has 15 residues. CDR3 sequence reads: CASSPPGRGVYGYTF. The CDR3 DNA is TGTGCCAGCAGTCCCCCGGGACGGGGGGTCTATGGCTACACCTTC.

This clonotype has at least ten counts. V is TRBV12-3 or TRBV12-4 and J is TRBJ1-1; D may be TRBD1 (5 bases). Trimming took off 3 bases at V and 2 bases at J, with 10 bases between the two ends. The CDR3 sequence is 14 residues long. The CDR3 nucleotides read TGTGCCAGCAGTTTCTCGGACAAAAACACTGAAGCTTTCTTT. Translating it yields CASSFSDKNTEAFF.

This clonotype was recorded once. CDR3 coding DNA: TGTGCCAGCGGTGAGACATGGGCGAACACCGGGGAGCTGTTTTTT. Its translation is CASGETWANTGELFF. This rearrangement joins TRBV28 to TRBJ2-2; D is unresolved. Germline CDR1 and CDR2: MDHEN and SYDVKM. V lost 8 bases to trimming and J lost 0 bases, with 13 bases between them. The CDR3 spans 15 residues. The variable domain in full, with the rest retrieved from reference TRBV28 and TRBJ2-2, is DVKVTQSSRYLVKRTGEKVFLECVQDMDHENMFWYRQDPGLGLRLIYFSYDVKMKEKGDIPEGYSVSREKKERFSLILESASTNQTSMYLCASGETWANTGELFFGEGSRLTVL.

Only a few counts were recorded for this clonotype. V usage is TRBV12-3 or TRBV12-4 and J usage is TRBJ2-6; D perhaps matches TRBD1 (6 bases). Trimming took off 8 bases at V and 2 bases at J, with 10 bases between the two ends. This CDR3 spans 14 amino acids. The CDR3 loop reads CASYHRAGANVLTF. In DNA form, the CDR3 reads TGTGCCAGCTATCACAGGGCTGGGGCCAACGTCCTGACTTTC.

This clonotype was found a few times. The chain is built from TRBV10-3 and TRBJ2-3; D gene ambiguous. The CDR3 covers 15 residues. CDR1 and CDR2 (germline): ENHRY, SYGVKD. Trimming shortened V by 2 bases and J by 4 bases, and 13 bases separated the two germline ends. The CDR3 reads CAISETEFASDTQYF. The DNA of the CDR3 is TGTGCCATCAGTGAGACAGAGTTTGCGTCAGATACGCAGTATTTT.

This clonotype has only a few counts. The gene calls are TRBV24-1 and TRBJ2-1; D possibly corresponds to TRBD2 (6 bases). CDR3 length: 16 residues. Germline CDR1 KGHDR, CDR2 SFDVKD. Trimming removed 5 bases from V and 0 bases from J, with 13 bases in between. CDR3 in DNA: TGTGCCACCAGTGCTGGTGGGAGGAGCTCCTACAATGAGCAGTTCTTC. This encodes CATSAGGRSSYNEQFF.

J is TRBJ1-1 and V is TRBV6-5; D gene unclear. This CDR3 region has 14 residues. V was shortened by 0 bases and J by 5 bases, with 10 bases between the two germline ends. The germline CDR1 and CDR2 sequences are MNHEY and SVGAGI. Here the CDR3 DNA reads TGTGCCAGCAGTTACTCAGGGCGGAGTACTGAAGCTTTCTTT. It yields the protein CASSYSGRSTEAFF.

This clonotype was recorded many times. The chain combines TRBV6-5 with TRBJ2-5; D may be TRBD1 or TRBD2 (5 bases each). Between the trimmed V and J ends, which lost 0 bases and 5 bases, there was a span of 16 bases. The CDR3 has 16 residues. Germline V gene data show CDR1 as MNHEY and CDR2 as SVGAGI. As DNA, the CDR3 is TGTGCCAGCAGTTACTCGAACGGGGCCAACCGGGAGACCCAGTACTTC. Translating gives CASSYSNGANRETQYF.